A selection of T cell receptor beta chains follows, all from one sample in a study of Ad26.COV2.S vaccination and SARS-CoV-2 variants. The method was immunoSEQ multiplex PCR; TCRdb's version includes in-frame clones alone and lacks a portion of them. Among about 400,000 clones listed, under 90% were seen once. Sequenced here: peripheral blood, sampled in a trial of Ad26.COV2.S vaccine versus placebo. The origin of the receptors is a person aged 18-60 years who received the Ad26.COV2.S COVID-19 vaccine or a placebo. CDR3s include the opening cysteine and the closing phenylalanine or tryptophan. A D gene is named only where the DNA matches it firmly. Rows may omit the clone size; those that give it use once, few, many or a size class.

TRBJ1-1,TRBD1,.,TRBV19,TGTGCCAGTAGTATCTTGGACAGGCCGAACACTGAAGCTTTCTTT,CASSILDRPNTEAFF
TRBJ2-5,TRBD1,.,TRBV5-1,TGCGCCAGCAGCCTACAGGACAGGTCAGGTCTGACCCAGTACTTC,CASSLQDRSGLTQYF
TRBJ1-2,TRBD1,.,TRBV29-1,TGCAGCGTTGAAGATCGAGGGGGCGCGCGCTATGGCTACACCTTC,CSVEDRGGARYGYTF
TRBJ1-1,.,.,TRBV19,TGTGCCAGTAGCTCATTATGGGGACGGACCCATGAAGCTTTCTTT,CASSSLWGRTHEAFF
TRBJ2-3,.,.,TRBV4-1,TGCGCCAGCAGTAGCCGGGGGCTGGATACGCAGTATTTT,CASSSRGLDTQYF
TRBJ2-7,TRBD1,.,TRBV7-9,TGTGCCAGCAGCTTACCGGGACAGCTTATTTACGAGCAGTACTTC,CASSLPGQLIYEQYF
TRBJ2-4,TRBD2,.,TRBV4-3,TGCGCCAGCAGCCAAGGTTCGGCGTCAGGGAGGGCAAACATTCAGTACTTC,CASSQGSASGRANIQYF
TRBJ1-2,.,.,TRBV6-5,TGTGCCAGCAGGACCGGAGGACCCGGAGGGGGCTACACCTTC,CASRTGGPGGGYTF
TRBJ1-3,.,.,TRBV13,TGTGCCAGCAGCCCCTCCGGGGGGGGGTCTGGAAACACCATATATTTT,CASSPSGGGSGNTIYF
TRBJ2-1,TRBD2,.,TRBV4-1,TGCGCCAGCAGCCAAGTAGCGGGGGGAGACTACAATGAGCAGTTCTTC,CASSQVAGGDYNEQFF
TRBJ1-5,.,.,TRBV3-1/TRBV3-2,TGTGCCAGCAGCCAAGATGGACAGCCCCAGCATTTT,CASSQDGQPQHF
TRBJ1-4,TRBD1,once,TRBV30,TGTGCCTCAGCAGGGGGCTTCGTTTCTAGACTGTTTTTT,CASAGGFVSRLFF
TRBJ1-1,.,.,TRBV3-1/TRBV3-2,TGTGCCAGCAGCCAGGAGGCAGGGAGCACTGAAGCTTTCTTT,CASSQEAGSTEAFF
TRBJ1-1,.,.,TRBV11-3,TGTGCCAGCAGCTTAGCCGTCGGGGGCGAAGCTTTCTTT,CASSLAVGGEAFF
TRBJ2-6,.,once,TRBV20-1,TGCAGTGCTAGTCGGGGACCCCTGAACAACGTCCTGACTTTC,CSASRGPLNNVLTF
TRBJ2-7,TRBD2,once,TRBV27,TGTGCCAGCAGTCAGCGGGGACTTCCTCACTTC,CASSQRGLPHF
TRBJ1-1,.,.,TRBV27,TGTGCCAGCATGTGGAACACTGAAGCTTTCTTT,CASMWNTEAFF
TRBJ2-2,TRBD1,.,TRBV10-1,TGCGCCAGCAGTGAGGACGTATCGGGACAGGCGAACACCGGGGAGCTGTTTTTT,CASSEDVSGQANTGELFF
TRBJ2-3,.,.,TRBV5-1,TGCGCCAGCAGCTTGGGGGTTTCAAGAGATACGCAGTATTTT,CASSLGVSRDTQYF
TRBJ2-5,.,.,TRBV5-6,TGTGCCAGCAGCTTGCGCAGGTGGGAGACCCAGTACTTC,CASSLRRWETQYF
TRBJ2-7,TRBD2,.,TRBV5-1,TGCGCCAGCAGCGGTTTAGCGGGAGGGCTCCACGAGCAGTACTTC,CASSGLAGGLHEQYF
TRBJ1-1,.,.,TRBV5-1,TGCGCCAGCAGCTCCAGGGTTACCGGGAACACTGAAGCTTTCTTT,CASSSRVTGNTEAFF
TRBJ1-2,.,.,TRBV6-1,TGTGCCAGCAGTGAAGCAGACAGTGGCTACACCTTC,CASSEADSGYTF
TRBJ2-7,.,.,TRBV11-1,TGTGCCAGCAGCTTAGAAACTGGGGGGCCCTACGAGCAGTACTTC,CASSLETGGPYEQYF
TRBJ2-7,.,once,TRBV7-3,TGTGCCAGCAGCTTAATGGACAGCTACGAGCAGTACTTC,CASSLMDSYEQYF
TRBJ1-5,.,few,TRBV5-5,TGTGCCAGCAGCCGACTGACAGGAATGGGTCAGCCCCAGCATTTT,CASSRLTGMGQPQHF
TRBJ1-3,.,.,TRBV3-1/TRBV3-2,TGTGCCAGCAGCCAAGAAACGTCGGGGAGAAACACCATATATTTT,CASSQETSGRNTIYF
TRBJ2-2,.,.,TRBV5-1,TGCGCCAGCAGCGAGATGGGCGCCGGGGAGCTGTTTTTT,CASSEMGAGELFF
TRBJ1-2,.,.,TRBV6-4,TGTGCCAGCAGAACGACAGGAGACAGCTACACCTTC,CASRTTGDSYTF
TRBJ2-2,.,.,TRBV6-5,TGTGCCAGCAGTCCTACCGCTGATACCGGGGAGCTGTTTTTT,CASSPTADTGELFF
TRBJ2-3,.,once,TRBV12-5,TGTGCTAGTGCCTCCATTGCAAAATACACAGATACGCAGTATTTT,CASASIAKYTDTQYF
TRBJ2-7,TRBD2,.,TRBV2,TGTGCCAGCAAGATGGGTAGCGGGAGGGCGGTCGAGCAGTACTTC,CASKMGSGRAVEQYF
TRBJ2-7,TRBD1,.,TRBV12-5,TGTGCTAGTGGTCCCACCGGGACAGGTTTCTCCTACGAGCAGTACTTC,CASGPTGTGFSYEQYF
TRBJ1-2,.,.,TRBV15,TGTGCCACCAGCAGAGATGAGGCAGGTTACCACTCCTACTATGGCTACACCTTC,CATSRDEAGYHSYYGYTF
TRBJ2-2,.,.,TRBV7-6,TGTGCCAGCAGCTTAACCGGGGGCGCGTTCGGGGAGCTGTTTTTT,CASSLTGGAFGELFF
TRBJ2-1,TRBD2,.,TRBV19,TGTGCCAGTAGTATTAAAGGATGGGGGACTAGCGGGCGCAATGAGCAGTTCTTC,CASSIKGWGTSGRNEQFF
TRBJ2-1,.,.,TRBV7-6,TGTGCCAGCAGTTCCCGGAGCTACAATGAGCAGTTCTTC,CASSSRSYNEQFF
TRBJ1-2,TRBD1,.,TRBV9,TGTGCCAGCAGCGTAGGGTACAGGGGTTATGGCTACACCTTC,CASSVGYRGYGYTF
TRBJ1-1,.,.,TRBV20-1,TGCAGTGTTCGGGGAGGGGAAGCTTTCTTT,CSVRGGEAFF
TRBJ2-5,.,.,TRBV27,TGTGCCGCGGGTAGGACATCCCAAGAGACCCAGTACTTC,CAAGRTSQETQYF
TRBJ2-2,TRBD2,.,TRBV29-1,TGCAGCGTTGTGCGGGGGGGGAACACCGGGGAGCTGTTTTTT,CSVVRGGNTGELFF
TRBJ2-6,TRBD1,.,TRBV28,TGTGCCAGCAGGAACACAGGGGCCTCTGGGGCCAACGTCCTGACTTTC,CASRNTGASGANVLTF
TRBJ2-7,TRBD2,.,TRBV6-5,TGTGCCAGCAGCTCCTTCGGGACTAGCGGCGCCGAGCAGTACTTC,CASSSFGTSGAEQYF
TRBJ2-5,.,.,TRBV12-3/TRBV12-4,TGTGCCAGCAGTTTAACATCTAAGGAGACCCAGTACTTC,CASSLTSKETQYF
TRBJ2-1,.,.,TRBV6-5,TGTGCCAGCAGTTACGTGGTGACGAATGAGCAGTTCTTC,CASSYVVTNEQFF
TRBJ2-7,TRBD1,.,TRBV11-2,TGTGCCAGCAGCCCCGGACAGGCGCATTCCTACGAGCAGTACTTC,CASSPGQAHSYEQYF
TRBJ1-6,.,.,TRBV5-1,TGCGCCAGCAGCCGGTCATCCGGGACACGTCAGTCACCCCTCCACTTT,CASSRSSGTRQSPLHF
TRBJ1-2,TRBD1,once,TRBV6-5,TGTGCCAGCAGTAGGACAGGGGGCAACTATGGCTACACCTTC,CASSRTGGNYGYTF
TRBJ1-3,.,.,TRBV5-6,TGTGCCAGCAGTTCCTCAGGACTTTCTGGAAACACCATATATTTT,CASSSSGLSGNTIYF
TRBJ2-7,.,.,TRBV7-2,TGTGCCAGCAGCTTAGTGCTGCGCTACGAGCAGTACTTC,CASSLVLRYEQYF
TRBJ1-2,.,.,TRBV5-4,TGTGCCAGCAGCTTCCCCCGAGGGGGGATAGGGTATGGCTACACCTTC,CASSFPRGGIGYGYTF
TRBJ2-1,.,once,TRBV9,TGTGCCAGCAGCGCGCCCGGGGGCAATGAGCAGTTCTTC,CASSAPGGNEQFF